This is a list of T cell receptor beta chains from one sample in a study of blood T cell repertoires in COVID-19. Data came from immunoSEQ multiplex PCR; TCRdb stores just in-frame clones and leaves some out. The table shows hundreds of thousands of clones, with 86% occurring only once. The specimen sequenced was peripheral blood. These receptors were collected from a woman aged 25 to 39 who had recovered from COVID-19. CDR3s include the opening cysteine and the closing phenylalanine or tryptophan. D genes are given only for firm matches. Clone size, where shown, is once, few, many, or a class for clones that have expanded.

>few|NA|TRBJ1-5|TRBV7-2
CASSLVTGRSNQPQHF
TGTGCCAGCAGCTTAGTAACAGGGAGAAGCAATCAGCCCCAGCATTTT
>NA|TRBD1|TRBJ2-1|TRBV29-1
CSVRTGYNEQFF
TGCAGCGTTCGGACAGGTTACAATGAGCAGTTCTTC
>NA|NA|TRBJ2-7|TRBV5-4
CASSLGTVQIREQYF
TGTGCCAGCAGCTTGGGGACAGTCCAGATACGGGAGCAGTACTTC
>few|NA|TRBJ1-5|TRBV7-2
CASSPGHTANQPQHF
TGTGCCAGCAGCCCGGGACATACTGCCAATCAGCCCCAGCATTTT
>once|TRBD1|TRBJ2-1|TRBV25-1
CASSEYGTGAGNEQFF
TGTGCCAGCAGTGAATATGGGACAGGGGCAGGGAATGAGCAGTTCTTC
>once|TRBD2|TRBJ2-1|TRBV6-2/TRBV6-3
CASSHAGTSGSNEQFF
TGTGCCAGCAGCCATGCCGGGACTAGCGGGAGTAATGAGCAGTTCTTC
>NA|TRBD2|TRBJ2-3|TRBV15
CATSTREKSYSSTDTQYF
TGTGCCACCAGCACGCGGGAGAAGTCCTATAGTAGCACAGATACGCAGTATTTT
>NA|TRBD2|TRBJ2-7|TRBV6-1
CASSVGGLAGTYEQYF
TGTGCCAGCAGTGTGGGGGGACTAGCGGGGACCTACGAGCAGTACTTC
>NA|TRBD1|TRBJ2-5|TRBV5-1
CASSTTGGRETQYF
TGCGCCAGCAGCACAACAGGGGGTCGGGAGACCCAGTACTTC
>NA|NA|TRBJ1-6|TRBV6-2/TRBV6-3
CASSYLGQGYSPLHF
TGTGCCAGCAGTTACCTGGGACAAGGTTACTCACCCCTCCACTTT
>once|NA|TRBJ2-2|TRBV12-2
CASRLGENFGELFF
TGTGCAAGTCGCTTAGGGGAGAATTTCGGGGAGCTGTTTTTT
>NA|NA|TRBJ2-5|TRBV29-1
CSVDGGGAMETQYF
TGCAGCGTTGATGGTGGGGGGGCAATGGAGACCCAGTACTTC
>NA|NA|TRBJ1-5|TRBV5-6
CASSLRRSGSSDQPQHF
TGTGCCAGCAGCTTGAGGCGGTCGGGGTCCTCCGACCAGCCCCAGCATTTT
>NA|TRBD2|TRBJ2-5|TRBV3-1/TRBV3-2
CASSQGNSRDYVETQYF
TGTGCCAGCAGCCAAGGAAATTCCCGGGACTACGTTGAGACCCAGTACTTC
>NA|TRBD2|TRBJ2-7|TRBV7-2
CASSVDAGAYEQYF
TGTGCCAGCAGCGTAGATGCGGGAGCCTACGAGCAGTACTTC
>NA|NA|TRBJ2-3|TRBV28
CASSLTGVNTDTQYF
TGTGCCAGCAGTCTGACCGGAGTTAACACAGATACGCAGTATTTT
>NA|NA|TRBJ2-7|TRBV29-1
CSVLQKDEQYF
TGCAGCGTTTTACAGAAGGACGAGCAGTACTTC
>NA|NA|TRBJ2-1|TRBV9
CASSPLLGAGNEQFF
TGTGCCAGCAGCCCACTCCTTGGGGCAGGGAATGAGCAGTTCTTC
>NA|TRBD1|TRBJ1-6|TRBV2
CASSANRGRNSPLHF
TGTGCCAGCAGCGCAAACAGGGGGCGAAACTCACCCCTCCACTTT
>NA|TRBD2|TRBJ2-7|TRBV27
CASSLSAGNEQYF
TGTGCCAGCAGTTTATCAGCGGGGAACGAGCAGTACTTC
>NA|NA|TRBJ2-7|TRBV5-4
CASSESKLEQYF
TGTGCCAGCAGCGAATCGAAGCTCGAGCAGTACTTC
>NA|TRBD2|TRBJ2-4|TRBV7-2
CASSRIWTSENIQYF
TGTGCCAGCAGCAGAATATGGACTAGCGAAAACATTCAGTACTTC
>NA|NA|TRBJ2-1|TRBV10-3
CAISEANEQFF
TGTGCCATCAGTGAAGCCAATGAGCAGTTCTTC
>NA|NA|TRBJ1-4|TRBV27
CASSLSMGRNQGEKLFF
TGTGCCAGCAGTTTATCTATGGGGCGAAATCAAGGTGAAAAACTGTTTTTT
>NA|TRBD1|TRBJ2-7|TRBV30
CASQEGGPTYEQYF
TGTGCCTCCCAAGAAGGGGGCCCCACCTACGAGCAGTACTTC
>NA|TRBD1|TRBJ1-2|TRBV10-3
CAINIQGGNGYTF
TGTGCCATCAATATCCAGGGGGGAAATGGCTACACCTTC
>NA|TRBD2|TRBJ2-3|TRBV7-9
CASSLTSGRSTDTQYF
TGTGCCAGCAGCCTGACTAGCGGGAGGAGTACAGATACGCAGTATTTT
>few|NA|TRBJ2-7|TRBV4-1
CASSQVEVGGYEQYF
TGCGCCAGCAGCCAAGTGGAGGTGGGCGGGTACGAGCAGTACTTC
>NA|NA|TRBJ2-5|TRBV29-1
CSVAGGEETQYF
TGCAGCGTTGCGGGCGGGGAAGAGACCCAGTACTTC
>NA|NA|TRBJ1-4|TRBV4-1
CASSQQGQSRSKNEKLFF
TGCGCCAGCAGCCAACAAGGACAGAGTCGTAGTAAAAATGAAAAACTGTTTTTT
>many|NA|TRBJ1-2|TRBV27
CASSLTTGFGYTF
TGTGCCAGCAGTTTAACCACAGGTTTTGGCTACACCTTC
>NA|NA|TRBJ2-7|TRBV28
CASRSTNYEQYF
TGTGCCAGCCGATCCACAAACTACGAGCAGTACTTC
>NA|TRBD1|TRBJ1-5|TRBV7-9
CASSYGQVNQPQHF
TGTGCCAGCAGCTACGGACAGGTTAATCAGCCCCAGCATTTT
>NA|NA|TRBJ2-1|TRBV20-1
CSASDYPSAPEQFF
TGCAGTGCTAGTGATTACCCTAGCGCTCCTGAGCAGTTCTTC
>NA|TRBD2|TRBJ2-7|TRBV3-1/TRBV3-2
CASSQDSGLGYEQYF
TGTGCCAGCAGCCAAGATAGCGGGCTAGGCTACGAGCAGTACTTC
>NA|TRBD2|TRBJ2-2|TRBV7-6
CASSLILAGGYNTGELFF
TGTGCCAGCAGCCTAATACTAGCGGGAGGTTATAACACCGGGGAGCTGTTTTTT
>NA|TRBD2|TRBJ2-1|TRBV11-2
CASSFLTSGSYEQFF
TGTGCCAGCAGCTTTTTGACTAGCGGGAGTTATGAGCAGTTCTTC
>NA|TRBD1|TRBJ2-7|TRBV7-6
CASSFRTGGVYEQYF
TGTGCCAGCAGCTTTCGGACAGGGGGCGTTTACGAGCAGTACTTC
>NA|NA|TRBJ2-3|TRBV2
CASSGLAVITDTQYF
TGTGCCAGCAGTGGGCTCGCCGTGATCACAGATACGCAGTATTTT
>NA|NA|TRBJ1-4|TRBV29-1
CSVARGGGGEKLFF
TGCAGCGTTGCCCGAGGGGGGGGAGGCGAAAAACTGTTTTTT
>NA|TRBD2|TRBJ2-2|TRBV11-2
CASSLGTSGSRAGELFF
TGTGCCAGCAGCCTTGGGACTAGCGGGAGTAGGGCCGGGGAGCTGTTTTTT
>NA|NA|TRBJ2-5|TRBV5-1
CASSPRGQETQYF
TGCGCCAGCAGCCCCAGGGGCCAAGAGACCCAGTACTTC
>NA|NA|TRBJ2-1|TRBV5-5
CASSLAPQSDEQFF
TGTGCCAGCAGCTTGGCCCCGCAGAGCGATGAGCAGTTCTTC
>NA|NA|TRBJ2-3|TRBV6-5
CASRAPVGDTQYF
TGTGCCAGCAGGGCCCCCGTGGGCGATACGCAGTATTTT
>NA|TRBD1|TRBJ2-3|TRBV6-5
CASSYGQGVTDTQYF
TGTGCCAGCAGTTACGGGCAGGGGGTCACAGATACGCAGTATTTT
>NA|TRBD1|TRBJ1-4|TRBV6-1
CASRGDRANEKLFF
TGTGCCAGCAGGGGGGACAGGGCTAATGAAAAACTGTTTTTT
>NA|NA|TRBJ2-7|TRBV7-9
CASSPRTNEQYF
TGTGCCAGCAGCCCAAGGACAAACGAGCAGTACTTC
>NA|TRBD1|TRBJ1-1|TRBV20-1
CSASSAGTVNTEAFF
TGCAGTGCTAGTTCGGCAGGGACAGTGAACACTGAAGCTTTCTTT
>NA|NA|TRBJ1-5|TRBV5-1
CASSLEPTTVAGQPQHF
TGCGCCAGCAGCTTGGAACCGACCACAGTGGCCGGTCAGCCCCAGCATTTT
>NA|NA|TRBJ1-6|TRBV7-9
CASSLVEVGSGSPLHF
TGTGCCAGCAGCTTAGTTGAAGTGGGAAGCGGATCACCCCTCCACTTT
>NA|NA|TRBJ1-2|TRBV30
CAWSPDSGRGYTF
TGTGCCTGGAGTCCGGACAGTGGCCGAGGCTACACCTTC